The 13 T cell receptor beta chains listed next were all sequenced from one sample in a study of response to subunit inactivated influenza vaccine. TCRdb analysed the RT-PCR reads with MiXCR anew, one entry per CDR3 protein. This sample has approximately 700,000 distinct CDR3 sequences; about 14% occur once, and the top ten carry 5.5% to 7%. The source was PBMCs from blood, collected 14 to 15 days before vaccination. These receptors all stem from a man aged 45-60 years who received an inactivated influenza vaccine.

The chain joins TRBV30 to TRBJ2-7, with D perhaps given as TRBD1 or TRBD2 (5 bases each). This CDR3 has 14 amino acids. Per germline, CDR1 GTSNPN and CDR2 SVGIG (reference sequence). Trimming took off 1 base at V and 3 bases at J, with 13 bases between the two ends. The CDR3 spells CAWSAPGPYYEQYF. The CDR3 nucleotides read TGTGCCTGGAGTGCCCCGGGGCCCTACTACGAGCAGTACTTC.

This clonotype occurred a few times. The CDR3 DNA reads TGCGCCAGCAGCCAGCGGACAGGGGTGTTAACAGATACGCAGTATTTT. Its translation: CASSQRTGVLTDTQYF. The chain is built from TRBV4-3 and TRBJ2-3, with 9 bases that match TRBD1. V was pared by 3 bases and J by 3 bases, with 7 bases of the junction left unmatched. The CDR3 has 16 residues. Germline V gives CDR1 LGHNA, CDR2 YSLEER.

This clonotype has only a few counts. This sequence joins TRBV24-1 and TRBJ2-5; tentative D call: TRBD2 (5 bases). This CDR3 has 14 residues. Germline V gene data show CDR1 as KGHDR and CDR2 as SFDVKD. V lost 9 bases and J lost 5, with 18 bases in between. CDR3 in amino acids: CATHHRSGNETQYF. CDR3 coding DNA: TGTGCCACCCACCACCGTTCCGGGAATGAGACCCAGTACTTC.

The chain combines TRBV5-1 with TRBJ2-7; a weak D match, TRBD2 (5 bases). CDR1 SGHRS and CDR2 YFSETQ come from the germline V gene. V lost 4 bases and J lost 6, with 14 bases in between. This CDR3 region has 13 residues. The DNA for the CDR3 is TGCGCCAGCAGCCTCCTGACCGCGGGCGAGCAGTACTTC. This gives the protein CASSLLTAGEQYF.

This clonotype occurred once. The chain couples TRBV7-2 to TRBJ2-1; 10 bases are shared with TRBD2. J was trimmed by 2 bases and V by 6 bases; bases with no gene match: 4. Per germline, CDR1 SGHTA and CDR2 FQGNSA. This CDR3 contains 15 residues. CDR3 sequence (DNA): TGTGCCAGCAGACATAGCGGGGGGCCCTACAATGAGCAGTTCTTC. Residues: CASRHSGGPYNEQFF.

This clonotype was seen a few times. V gene TRBV11-2 combines with J gene TRBJ2-7; a possible D gene is TRBD1 (5 bases). V shed 2 bases and J shed 11 bases, with 22 bases lying between them. This CDR3 comprises 15 residues. Germline CDR1 reads SGHAT; CDR2 reads FQNNGV. CDR3 nucleotides: TGTGCCAGCAGCTTACGCCGGACACGGCCGACCACCGAGTACTTC. As protein: CASSLRRTRPTTEYF.

This clonotype was observed a few times. V usage is TRBV6-5 and J usage is TRBJ2-3; D not resolved. Germline CDR1 reads MNHEY; CDR2 reads SVGAGI. Trimming removed 0 bases at V and 0 bases at J, with 19 bases between. This CDR3 has 19 amino acids. The CDR3 DNA is TGTGCCAGCAGTTACTCGATAGGTTCGGTCAAAACTAGCACAGATACGCAGTATTTT. As protein: CASSYSIGSVKTSTDTQYF.

The V and J genes are TRBV18 and TRBJ1-2, with no clear D. Germline V gene data show CDR1 as KGHSH and CDR2 as LQKENI. The CDR3 is 16 residues long. Trimming shortened V by 2 bases and J by 0 bases, and 13 bases separated the two germline ends. CDR3 loop: CASSPGQTGTNYGYTF. CDR3 nucleotides: TGTGCCAGCTCACCAGGGCAAACGGGAACTAACTATGGCTACACCTTC. Full variable domain (rest looked up from reference TRBV18 and TRBJ1-2): NAGVMQNPRHLVRRRGQEARLRCSPMKGHSHVYWYRQLPEEGLKFMVYLQKENIIDESGMPKERFSAEFPKEGPSILRIQQVVRGDSAAYFCASSPGQTGTNYGYTFGSGTRLTVV.

This chain joins TRBV6-1 and TRBJ1-2; 9 bases fit TRBD1. The trim removed 6 bases at V and 8 bases at J, leaving 7 bases unmatched. The CDR3 runs to 13 residues. Germline lookup yields CDR1 MNHNS and CDR2 SASEGT. CDR3 protein: CASRAWTGEGYTF. The CDR3 bases are TGTGCCAGCAGGGCCTGGACAGGGGAAGGCTACACCTTC.

The chain combines TRBV20-1 with TRBJ1-4; a possible D gene is TRBD1 (6 bases). The V gene's germline CDR1 is DFQATT and CDR2 SNEGSKA (reference sequence). V was clipped by 6 bases and J by 7 bases, with 18 bases between them. The CDR3 has 14 amino acids. CDR3 nucleotides: TGCAGTGCCCCCACTGGGGGCGCGGGTGAAAAACTGTTTTTT. Translation gives CSAPTGGAGEKLFF.

This clonotype was detected ten times or more. The J gene is TRBJ1-4, the V gene TRBV12-3 or TRBV12-4, with D hard to call. The V gene lost 6 bases and the J gene lost 5 bases, with 10 bases spanning the gap. This CDR3 contains 13 residues. The CDR3 reads CASSRWTNEKLFF. CDR3 nucleotide sequence: TGTGCCAGCAGCCGATGGACCAATGAAAAACTGTTTTTT.

This sequence joins TRBV12-3 or TRBV12-4 and TRBJ2-7; D gene unclear. The CDR3 runs 15 residues. V was trimmed by 5 bases and J by 0 bases, leaving 14 bases between them. CDR3 loop: CASSINSVRSYEQYF. CDR3 nucleotide sequence: TGTGCCAGCAGTATAAACTCGGTCCGCTCCTACGAGCAGTACTTC.

The CDR3 here is CASSLTNEKLFF. CDR3 coding DNA: TGTGCCAGCAGCTTAACTAATGAAAAACTGTTTTTT. V usage is TRBV7-9 and J usage is TRBJ1-4; D is undetermined. CDR1 and CDR2 from the germline V gene are SEHNR and FQNEAQ (reference sequence). Trimming removed 2 bases from V and 2 bases from J, with 0 bases in between. This CDR3 is 12 amino acids long.